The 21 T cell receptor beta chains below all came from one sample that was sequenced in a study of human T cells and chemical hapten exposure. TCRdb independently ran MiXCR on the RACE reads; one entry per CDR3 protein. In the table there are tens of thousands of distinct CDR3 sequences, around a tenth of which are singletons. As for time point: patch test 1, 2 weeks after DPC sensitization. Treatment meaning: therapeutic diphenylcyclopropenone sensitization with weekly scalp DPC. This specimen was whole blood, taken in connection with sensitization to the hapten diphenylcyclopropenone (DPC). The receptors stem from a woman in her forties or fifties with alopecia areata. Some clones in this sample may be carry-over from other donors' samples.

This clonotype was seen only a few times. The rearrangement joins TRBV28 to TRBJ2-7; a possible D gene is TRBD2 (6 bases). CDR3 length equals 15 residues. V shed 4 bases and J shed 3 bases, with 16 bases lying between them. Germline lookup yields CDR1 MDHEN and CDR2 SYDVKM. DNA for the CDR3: TGTGCCAGCAGTTCGCGGACTACAGTGAACTACGAGCAGTACTTC. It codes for CASSSRTTVNYEQYF.

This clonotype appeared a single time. This CDR3 reads CASSEDSPNTGELFF. The CDR3 DNA reads as TGTGCCAGCAGTGAGGACAGCCCGAACACCGGGGAGCTGTTTTTT. The gene calls are TRBV2 and TRBJ2-2, with a possible D match to TRBD1 (6 bases). Germline V CDR1 and CDR2: SNHLY, FYNNEI. The V and J ends lost 3 bases and 0 bases respectively, with 8 bases between them. The CDR3 has 15 residues.

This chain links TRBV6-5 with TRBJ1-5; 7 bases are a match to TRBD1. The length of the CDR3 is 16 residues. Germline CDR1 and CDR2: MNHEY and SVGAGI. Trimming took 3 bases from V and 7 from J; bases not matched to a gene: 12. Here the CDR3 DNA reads TGTGCCAGCAGTTATTCCAGGGGGGGAGGTCGACAGCCCCAGCATTTT. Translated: CASSYSRGGGRQPQHF.

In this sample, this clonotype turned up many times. The CDR3 DNA sequence: TGCAGTGCTAGAGCACACCAGGGGACCGGGGAGCTGTTTTTT. The encoded protein is CSARAHQGTGELFF. The chain couples TRBV20-1 to TRBJ2-2, with TRBD1 as a possible D gene (6 bases). Looked up from germline, CDR1 is DFQATT and CDR2 is SNEGSKA (reference sequence). Trimming removed 1 base at V and 5 bases at J, with 11 bases between. This CDR3 has 14 residues.

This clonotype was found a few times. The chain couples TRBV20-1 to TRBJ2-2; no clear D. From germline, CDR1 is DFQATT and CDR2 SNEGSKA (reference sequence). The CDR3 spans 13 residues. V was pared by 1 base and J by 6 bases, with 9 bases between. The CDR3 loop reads CSARVTSAGELFF. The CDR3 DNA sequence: TGCAGTGCTAGAGTGACCTCAGCCGGGGAGCTGTTTTTT.

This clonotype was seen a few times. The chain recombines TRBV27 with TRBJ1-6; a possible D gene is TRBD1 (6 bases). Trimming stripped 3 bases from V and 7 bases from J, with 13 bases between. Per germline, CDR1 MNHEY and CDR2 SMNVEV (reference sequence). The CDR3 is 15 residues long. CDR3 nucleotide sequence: TGTGCCAGCAGTTTTGTGGACAGCAGAAATTCACCCCTCCACTTT. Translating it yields CASSFVDSRNSPLHF.

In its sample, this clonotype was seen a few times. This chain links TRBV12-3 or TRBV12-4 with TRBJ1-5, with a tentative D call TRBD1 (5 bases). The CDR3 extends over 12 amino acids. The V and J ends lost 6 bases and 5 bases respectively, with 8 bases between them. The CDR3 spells CASSRDYQPQHF. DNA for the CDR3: TGTGCCAGCAGCAGGGATTATCAGCCCCAGCATTTT.

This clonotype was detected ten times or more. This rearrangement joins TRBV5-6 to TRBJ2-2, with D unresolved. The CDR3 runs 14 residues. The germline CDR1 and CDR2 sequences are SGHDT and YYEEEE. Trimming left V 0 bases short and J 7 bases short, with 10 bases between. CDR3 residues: CASSLGPSDGELFF. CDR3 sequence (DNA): TGTGCCAGCAGCTTGGGTCCCTCTGACGGGGAGCTGTTTTTT. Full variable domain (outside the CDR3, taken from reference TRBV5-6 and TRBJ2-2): DAGVTQSPTHLIKTRGQQVTLRCSPKSGHDTVSWYQQALGQGPQFIFQYYEEEERQRGNFPDRFSGHQFPNYSSELNVNALLLGDSALYLCASSLGPSDGELFFGEGSRLTVL.

The chain's CDR3 is CASSPPSGSWNEQFF. The CDR3, as DNA: TGTGCCAGCAGCCCTCCTAGCGGGAGTTGGAATGAGCAGTTCTTC. This rearrangement joins TRBV3-1 to TRBJ2-1, with 10 bases matching TRBD2. Germline V lookup: CDR1 LGHDT, CDR2 YNNKEL (reference sequence). The CDR3 is made up of 15 amino acids. Trimming cost V 4 bases and J 7 bases; bases outside gene matches: 7.

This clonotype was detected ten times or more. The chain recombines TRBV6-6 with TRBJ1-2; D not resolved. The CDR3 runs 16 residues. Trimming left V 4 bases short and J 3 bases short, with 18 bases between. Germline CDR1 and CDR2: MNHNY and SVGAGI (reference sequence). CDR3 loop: CASSSPPSGKDYGYTF. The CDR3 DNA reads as TGTGCCAGCAGTTCTCCTCCGAGCGGGAAGGACTATGGCTACACCTTC.

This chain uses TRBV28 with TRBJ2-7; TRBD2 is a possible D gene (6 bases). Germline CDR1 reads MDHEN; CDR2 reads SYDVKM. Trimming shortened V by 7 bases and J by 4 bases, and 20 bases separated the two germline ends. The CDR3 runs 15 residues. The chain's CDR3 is CASTPGVAGRYEQYF. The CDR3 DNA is TGTGCCAGCACTCCGGGGGTGGCAGGGCGGTACGAGCAGTACTTC.

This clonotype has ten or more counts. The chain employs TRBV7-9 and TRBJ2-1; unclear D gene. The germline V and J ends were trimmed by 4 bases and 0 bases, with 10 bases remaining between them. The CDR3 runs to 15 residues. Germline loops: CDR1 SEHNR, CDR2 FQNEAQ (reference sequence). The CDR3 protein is CASSSKASSYNEQFF. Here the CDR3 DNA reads TGTGCCAGCAGCTCCAAGGCATCCTCCTACAATGAGCAGTTCTTC.

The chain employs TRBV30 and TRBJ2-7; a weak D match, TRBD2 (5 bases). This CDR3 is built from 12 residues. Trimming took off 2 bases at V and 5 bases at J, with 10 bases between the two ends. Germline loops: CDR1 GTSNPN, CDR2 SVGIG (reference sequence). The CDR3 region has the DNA TGTGCCTGGAGTCCAACTAGACACGAGCAGTACTTC. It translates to CAWSPTRHEQYF.

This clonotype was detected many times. The chain's CDR3 is CASRKGGNQPQHF. The DNA for the CDR3 is TGCGCCAGCAGAAAAGGGGGGAATCAGCCCCAGCATTTT. V is TRBV10-2 and J is TRBJ1-5, with a possible D match to TRBD1 (6 bases). Germline values: CDR1 WSHSY, CDR2 SAAADI. The CDR3 loop spans 13 amino acids. The germline V and J ends were trimmed by 6 bases and 4 bases, with 10 bases remaining between them.

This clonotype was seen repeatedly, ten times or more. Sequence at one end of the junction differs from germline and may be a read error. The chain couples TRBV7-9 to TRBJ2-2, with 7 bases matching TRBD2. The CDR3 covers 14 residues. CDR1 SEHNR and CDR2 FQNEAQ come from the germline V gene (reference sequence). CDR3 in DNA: TGTGCCAGCAGCCTAGCGGTGAACACCGGGGAGCTGTTTTTT. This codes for CASSLAVNTGELFF.

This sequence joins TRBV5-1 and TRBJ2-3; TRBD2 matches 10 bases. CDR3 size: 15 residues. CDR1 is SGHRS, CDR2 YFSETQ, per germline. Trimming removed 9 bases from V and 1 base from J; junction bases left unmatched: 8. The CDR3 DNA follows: TGCGCCACCCGCATTACTAGCGGGGGCACAGATACGCAGTATTTT. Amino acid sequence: CATRITSGGTDTQYF.

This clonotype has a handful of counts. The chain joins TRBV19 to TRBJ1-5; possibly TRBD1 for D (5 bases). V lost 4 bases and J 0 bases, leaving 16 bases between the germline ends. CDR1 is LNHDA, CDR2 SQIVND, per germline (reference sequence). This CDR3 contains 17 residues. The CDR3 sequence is CASSSGTEDYSNQPQHF. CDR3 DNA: TGTGCCAGTAGTAGCGGGACGGAAGATTATAGCAATCAGCCCCAGCATTTT.

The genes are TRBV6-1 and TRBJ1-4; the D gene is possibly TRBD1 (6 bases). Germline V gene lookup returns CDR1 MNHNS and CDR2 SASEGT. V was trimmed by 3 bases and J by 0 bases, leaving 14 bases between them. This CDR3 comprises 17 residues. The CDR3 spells CASSEGHLFATNEKLFF. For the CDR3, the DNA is TGTGCCAGCAGTGAGGGACACCTCTTCGCAACTAATGAAAAACTGTTTTTT.

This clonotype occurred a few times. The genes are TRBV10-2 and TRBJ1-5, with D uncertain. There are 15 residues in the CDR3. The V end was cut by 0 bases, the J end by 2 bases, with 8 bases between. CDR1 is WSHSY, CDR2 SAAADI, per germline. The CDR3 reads CASSESGLGNQPQHF. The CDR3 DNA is TGCGCCAGCAGTGAGTCGGGGTTGGGCAATCAGCCCCAGCATTTT.

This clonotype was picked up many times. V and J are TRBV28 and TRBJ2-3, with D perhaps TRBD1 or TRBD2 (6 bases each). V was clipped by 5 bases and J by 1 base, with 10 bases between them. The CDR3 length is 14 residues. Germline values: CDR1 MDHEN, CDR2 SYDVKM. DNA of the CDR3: TGTGCCAGCAGTCGGGGGCCCCGCACAGATACGCAGTATTTT. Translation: CASSRGPRTDTQYF.

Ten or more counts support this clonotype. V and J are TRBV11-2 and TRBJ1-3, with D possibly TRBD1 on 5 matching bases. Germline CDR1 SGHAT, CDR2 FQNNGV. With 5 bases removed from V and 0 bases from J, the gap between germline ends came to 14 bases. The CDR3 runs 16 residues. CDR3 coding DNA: TGTGCCAGCAGCCCACCGGGACGGCCCTCTGGAAACACCATATATTTT. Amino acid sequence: CASSPPGRPSGNTIYF. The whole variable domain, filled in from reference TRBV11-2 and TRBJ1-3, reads EAGVAQSPRYKIIEKRQSVAFWCNPISGHATLYWYQQILGQGPKLLIQFQNNGVVDDSQLPKDRFSAERLKGVDSTLKIQPAKLEDSAVYLCASSPPGRPSGNTIYFGEGSWLTVV.